The T cell receptor (beta chain) described here comes from a study of blood T cell repertoires in COVID-19. V lost 5 bases and J 3 bases, leaving 11 bases between the germline ends. This CDR3 has 14 residues. Germline CDR1 is SGHTA and CDR2 is FQGNSA. Assay: immunoSEQ multiplex PCR; the TCRdb copy retains only in-frame clones and omits some. The repertoire holds around 62,000 clones, with 88% as singletons. Source material: peripheral blood. The J gene is TRBJ2-1, the V gene TRBV7-2; no clear D. This receptor was identified in an older woman with COVID-19, enrolled during active disease. In nucleotides, the CDR3 is TGTGCCAGCAGCCCCCGCGGCAGCTACAATGAGCAGTTCTTC. This gives the protein CASSPRGSYNEQFF.